This T cell receptor (beta chain) was obtained from a study of PD-1 blockade in classical Hodgkin lymphoma. The germline V gene has CDR1 SGHTS and CDR2 YDEGEE. The CDR3 length is 14 residues. V lost 2 bases and J 7 bases, leaving 13 bases between the germline ends. The study, taken as a whole, reports: Relapsed/refractory patients reportedly had the lowest baseline TCR diversity, below newly diagnosed patients, who were below healthy donors. Complete responders entered with baseline diversity on par with newly diagnosed patients, the results showed. Possibly reflecting disease activity or prior therapy, repertoire differences have causes that remain undefined. At C4D1, TCR diversity had climbed significantly for CD4+ cells, though not for CD8+ cells.

Each patient relapsed following autologous stem cell transplantation, and prior brentuximab vedotin exposure differed. Clones were read by immunoSEQ multiplex PCR, and TCRdb kept only the in-frame ones, dropping some. Seen here are about 23,000 clones, roughly two thirds observed once, and the top ten hold over 15%. This clone was counted only a few times. Its cognate antigen is unknown. Here the sequenced sample was peripheral blood mononuclear cells (PBMCs), taken at baseline. The source of this sequence is a human donor with classical Hodgkin lymphoma. V gene TRBV5-8 combines with J gene TRBJ2-1; D unresolved. CDR3 sequence (DNA): TGTGCCAGCAGCTTTAGTCAGAGTTCGAATGAGCAGTTCTTC. This codes for CASSFSQSSNEQFF.